What follows is one T cell receptor beta chain and its context. Just one base apart from a much larger clone, this may be a read error. These data come from a study of shared clonotypes between healthy human individuals. Generated by immunoSEQ multiplex PCR, the TCRdb table keeps only in-frame clones and is missing some. The data show around 500,000 clones, over 65% seen once. The CDR3 consists of 15 residues. Germline values: CDR1 SGHRS, CDR2 YFSETQ. The sequence derives from a middle-aged woman in good health. Some clones in this sample may be carry-over from other donors' samples. Sequences were obtained from PBMCs. The V call is TRBV5-1, the J call TRBJ2-7; D may correspond to TRBD1 or TRBD2 (5 bases each). The CDR3 loop is CASSLSGTQYYGQYF. CDR3 bases: TGCGCCAGCAGCTTGTCGGGGACCCAATACTACGGGCAGTACTTC.